This TCR beta chain was obtained from a study of spatial heterogeneity in lung cancer. About the study: Raw-read counts averaged over ten per unique TCR and UMI combination. Study outcomes and limitations: Whereas they appeared in blood less at follow-up, ubiquitous expanded tumor TCRs appeared there more at resection.

This clonotype was recorded many times. Its matching antigen is unknown. One entry per CDR3 protein results from TCRdb running MiXCR on the 5' RACE reads. The sample contains tens of thousands of distinct CDR3 sequences, roughly 5% of which appear only once. Time point meaning: sample taken at primary tumor resection. No cell sorting; template was whole RNA from tumor, lung tissue or PBMC. Sequences were derived from PBMCs, sampled at surgery. The TCR was taken from a female donor with early-stage non-small cell lung cancer.

CDR3 DNA: TGCAGTGCTAGTTCCGGGCCCACCTACGAGCAGTACTTC. Translation: CSASSGPTYEQYF. V gene TRBV20-1 combines with J gene TRBJ2-7; no clear D gene. Germline loops: CDR1 DFQATT, CDR2 SNEGSKA (reference sequence). This CDR3 has 13 residues. V dropped 3 bases and J dropped 2 bases, with 11 bases sitting between them.